This T cell receptor (beta chain) was obtained from a study of shared clonotypes between healthy human individuals. CDR3 length equals 15 residues. The V end was cut by 0 bases, the J end by 4 bases, with 7 bases between. Germline V gene lookup returns CDR1 SGHAT and CDR2 FQNNGV. Some clones are missing from TCRdb's copy, which holds only in-frame ones; the method was immunoSEQ multiplex PCR. In the table there are 550,000 to 700,000 clones, more than 70% of which are singletons. The J gene is TRBJ2-6, the V gene TRBV11-2, with a possible D match to TRBD1 (5 bases). This clonotype was obtained from a woman aged 30 to 39 in good health. Material for sequencing was memory CD4+ T cells sorted from blood. Stated subset: CD45RA-negative fraction. The CDR3 sequence: CASSLDPGGANVLTF. The CDR3, as DNA: TGTGCCAGCAGCTTAGATCCAGGGGGGGCCAACGTCCTGACTTTC.